The clone carrying this TCR beta chain has only a few counts. Original processing notes: For nucleated cells, counts were estimated from reference gene primer amplification. The data were produced by immunoSEQ multiplex PCR, yet TCRdb's version contains in-frame clones alone and is incomplete. The V and J calls and clone size are taken from that table; D and trimming were inferred from the DNA. The sample includes tens of thousands of clones, about four fifths of them seen just once. This sample is drawn from a study of blood T cell repertoires in COVID-19. Overall study: COVID-19 samples, acute and convalescent, were from the United States, Italy and Spain. From T cells, B-cell-depleted T cells, or PBMCs came the material, which was cDNA or gDNA.

There are 17 residues in the CDR3. Germline lookup yields CDR1 SGHDT and CDR2 YYEEEE. With 2 bases clipped from V and 0 bases from J, the junction kept 5 bases outside the gene matches. The receptor was isolated from a woman aged 55 to 70 with acute or convalescent COVID-19. The sequenced sample consisted of peripheral blood. The V gene is TRBV5-6, the J gene TRBJ1-2; 12 bases line up with TRBD1. The CDR3: CASSLPGQGAANYGYTF. As DNA, the CDR3 is TGTGCCAGCAGCTTACCGGGACAGGGGGCGGCTAACTATGGCTACACCTTC.